The T cell receptor (beta chain) under discussion was sequenced for a study of blood T cells in healthy people across ages. Study background: Template switching picked up about one barcoded beta molecule for each two T cells.

Study-wide points: The diversity estimates, figures obtained from one million T cells, were considered underestimates.

PCR was performed a second time for roughly 7 to 11 cycles using a sample-barcoded 5' primer and a J-beta primer mix. Template switching added a 12-random-nucleotide identifier to every cDNA molecule. TCRdb redid the calling of the 5' RACE reads with MiXCR, one entry per CDR3 protein. This table holds around 780,000 distinct CDR3 sequences, around 50% found once. The CDR3 totals 15 residues. Germline lookup yields CDR1 MGHDK and CDR2 SYGVNS. The V gene end was trimmed by 4 bases and the J gene end by 7 bases; junction bases not matched to a gene: 10. This clonotype was recorded a few times. Its antigen is currently unknown.

The sequenced material came from blood. The sequence was obtained from a man in his forties or fifties in good health. This sequence joins TRBV25-1 and TRBJ2-1; 7 bases align to TRBD2. The CDR3 nucleotides are TGTGCCAGCAGTGTGAGTCGGGGGGACCTGAATGAGCAGTTCTTC. Protein sequence: CASSVSRGDLNEQFF. The full variable domain, rest sourced from reference TRBV25-1 and TRBJ2-1, is EADIYQTPRYLVIGTGKKITLECSQTMGHDKMYWYQQDPGMELHLIHYSYGVNSTEKGDLSSESTVSRIRTEHFPLTLESARPSHTSQYLCASSVSRGDLNEQFFGPGTRLTVL.